The 14 T cell receptor beta chains given below trace back to one sample, sequenced in a study of OX40 agonist ivuxolimab in advanced cancers. Assay: immunoSEQ multiplex PCR; the TCRdb copy retains only in-frame clones and omits some. The sample has about 84,000 clones; 85% to 95% are singletons. This material consisted of CD4+ or CD8+ T cells sorted from blood, taken in a trial of the OX40 agonist ivuxolimab. These receptors came from an adult with an advanced solid tumor such as melanoma, head and neck, liver or kidney cancer.

The chain combines TRBV5-1 with TRBJ2-5, with no clear D. Between the trimmed V and J ends, which lost 1 base and 2 bases, there was a span of 9 bases. This CDR3 region has 14 residues. CDR1 is SGHRS, CDR2 YFSETQ, per germline. The CDR3 DNA sequence: TGCGCCAGCAGCTTGATGGGGTCGCAAGAGACCCAGTACTTC. Its protein is CASSLMGSQETQYF.

This chain connects TRBV30 to TRBJ1-2; D ambiguous. With 1 base removed from V and 7 bases from J, the gap between germline ends came to 10 bases. Germline lookup yields CDR1 GTSNPN and CDR2 SVGIG (reference sequence). CDR3 length equals 12 residues. The CDR3 is CAWSEAEPGYTF. The CDR3 coding sequence is TGTGCCTGGAGTGAGGCAGAACCTGGCTACACCTTC.

The J gene is TRBJ2-1, the V gene TRBV13; 8 bases agree with TRBD2. Germline V gene data show CDR1 as PRHDT and CDR2 as FYEKMQ (reference sequence). Trimming removed 5 bases from V and 3 bases from J; junction bases left unmatched: 3. This CDR3 comprises 14 residues. CDR3 residues: CASSPGTSYNEQFF. Written as DNA, the CDR3 is TGTGCCAGCAGCCCCGGGACTAGCTACAATGAGCAGTTCTTC.

V usage is TRBV9 and J usage is TRBJ2-2, with 8 bases aligning to TRBD1. In germline, CDR1 is SGDLS, CDR2 YYNGEE. V shed 4 bases and J 1 base; nucleotides not matched to a gene: 3. The CDR3 consists of 15 residues. The CDR3 DNA follows: TGTGCCAGCAGCCCCGGGACAGGGAACACCGGGGAGCTGTTTTTT. Its translation is CASSPGTGNTGELFF.

The rearrangement joins TRBV9 to TRBJ2-7; D unresolved. Germline V lookup: CDR1 SGDLS, CDR2 YYNGEE. V was trimmed by 0 bases and J by 2 bases, leaving 9 bases between them. This CDR3 contains 14 residues. DNA of the CDR3: TGTGCCAGCAGCGTAGAAGGGAAAGCCTACGAGCAGTACTTC. This encodes CASSVEGKAYEQYF.

The chain is built from TRBV11-2 and TRBJ1-1; D is unclear. Germline V CDR1 and CDR2: SGHAT, FQNNGV. The CDR3 covers 18 residues. V dropped 0 bases and J dropped 4 bases, with 21 bases sitting between them. The CDR3 region is CASSLDPSRSLRFTEAFF. The CDR3 nucleotides are TGTGCCAGCAGCTTAGATCCCTCCAGGTCGCTTCGTTTCACTGAAGCTTTCTTT.

The chain couples TRBV28 to TRBJ2-7; 8 nucleotides match TRBD2. The V gene end was trimmed by 5 bases and the J gene end by 4 bases; junction bases not matched to a gene: 10. Per the germline V gene, CDR1 is MDHEN and CDR2 is SYDVKM. CDR3 length: 15 amino acids. As DNA, the CDR3 is TGTGCCAGCAGTCCCCCGAGCGGGAGCTCGTACGAGCAGTACTTC. Its translation: CASSPPSGSSYEQYF.

J is TRBJ2-1 and V is TRBV2; no clear D gene. There are 13 residues in the CDR3. V was shortened by 1 base and J by 8 bases, with 9 bases between the two germline ends. Germline V gene lookup returns CDR1 SNHLY and CDR2 FYNNEI. In DNA form, the CDR3 reads TGTGCCAGCAGTGAAGACTACTCCCATGAGCAGTTCTTC. Amino acid sequence: CASSEDYSHEQFF.

The chain joins TRBV5-4 to TRBJ2-7; D is unclear. This CDR3 has 14 amino acids. V dropped 5 bases and J dropped 0 bases, with 12 bases sitting between them. Germline V gene sequence: CDR1 SGHNT, CDR2 YYREEE (reference sequence). The CDR3 sequence is CASRSGVSSYEQYF. Written as DNA, the CDR3 is TGTGCCAGCAGATCCGGAGTTAGCTCCTACGAGCAGTACTTC.

The chain is built from TRBV6-1 and TRBJ2-6; D gene unclear. The CDR3 extends over 14 amino acids. Per germline, CDR1 MNHNS and CDR2 SASEGT. V was shortened by 0 bases and J by 0 bases, with 0 bases between the two germline ends. The CDR3 nucleotides read TGTGCCAGCAGTGAAGCCTCTGGGGCCAACGTCCTGACTTTC. Its protein is CASSEASGANVLTF.

The chain links TRBV6-5 to TRBJ2-1, with 8 nucleotides matching TRBD2. There are 15 residues in the CDR3. The V gene's germline CDR1 is MNHEY and CDR2 SVGAGI. V lost 2 bases to trimming and J lost 6 bases; unmatched junction nucleotides: 6. The CDR3 region has the DNA TGTGCCAGCAGTTACCTCGGACTAGCACTCAATGAGCAGTTCTTC. Its protein is CASSYLGLALNEQFF.

This clone was seen only once. V gene TRBV30 combines with J gene TRBJ1-5; D gene unclear. CDR1 GTSNPN and CDR2 SVGIG come from the germline V gene (reference sequence). Trimming stripped 2 bases from V and 3 bases from J, with 8 bases between. This CDR3 contains 13 residues. CDR3 amino acids: CAWSRITNQPQHF. CDR3 nucleotide sequence: TGTGCCTGGAGTAGAATCACCAATCAGCCCCAGCATTTT.

The sample holds a few counts of this clone. This chain uses TRBV7-9 with TRBJ2-7; the match to TRBD2 covers 8 bases. The CDR3 is made up of 15 amino acids. Germline V gene data show CDR1 as SEHNR and CDR2 as FQNEAQ (reference sequence). V dropped 5 bases and J dropped 0; count of bases not matched to a gene: 6. The CDR3 spells CASSALAEDSYEQYF. CDR3 coding DNA: TGTGCCAGCAGCGCACTAGCGGAAGACTCCTACGAGCAGTACTTC.

The V and J genes are TRBV6-5 and TRBJ2-7, with D uncertain. Germline values: CDR1 MNHEY, CDR2 SVGAGI. The CDR3 length is 12 residues. The germline V and J ends were trimmed by 8 bases and 2 bases, with 10 bases remaining between them. The DNA for the CDR3 is TGTGCCAGCTCGACGGGCGCCTACGAGCAGTACTTC. This encodes CASSTGAYEQYF.